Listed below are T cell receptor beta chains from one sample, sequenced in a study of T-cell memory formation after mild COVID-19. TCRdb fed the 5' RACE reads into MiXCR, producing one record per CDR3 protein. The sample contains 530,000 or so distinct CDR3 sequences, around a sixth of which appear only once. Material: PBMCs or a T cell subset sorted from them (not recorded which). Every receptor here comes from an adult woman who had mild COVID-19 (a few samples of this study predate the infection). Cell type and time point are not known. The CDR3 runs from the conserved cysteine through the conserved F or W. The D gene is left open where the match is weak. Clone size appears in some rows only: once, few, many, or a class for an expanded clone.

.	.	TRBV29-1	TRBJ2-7	TGCAGCGTTGAAACGGCCAGGGCGGAGCAGTACTTC	CSVETARAEQYF
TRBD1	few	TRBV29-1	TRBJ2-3	TGCAGCGTTGAAGCAGGGACAGTTAGCACAGATACGCAGTATTTT	CSVEAGTVSTDTQYF
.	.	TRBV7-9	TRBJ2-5	TGTGCCAGCAGCTTAGGGGCGCACCTCCAAGAGACCCAGTACTTC	CASSLGAHLQETQYF
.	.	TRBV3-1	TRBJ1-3	TGTGCCAGCAGTATAAGAGGGGAACGTGGAAACACCATATATTTT	CASSIRGERGNTIYF
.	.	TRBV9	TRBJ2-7	TGTGCCAGCAGCGCAGGAGGTGGGGCAGGGGAGATCGAGCAGTACTTC	CASSAGGGAGEIEQYF
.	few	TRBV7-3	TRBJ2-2	TGTGCCAGCAGCCATCCGGGGAACACCGGGGAGCTGTTTTTT	CASSHPGNTGELFF
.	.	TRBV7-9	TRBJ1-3	TGTGCCAGCAGCCCAGGACTGGGAGTAGCTGGAAACACCATATATTTT	CASSPGLGVAGNTIYF
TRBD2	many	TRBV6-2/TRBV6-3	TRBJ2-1	TGTGCCAGCAGTTACACTCCGGGACTAGCGGGATCCTCCTACAATGAGCAGTTCTTC	CASSYTPGLAGSSYNEQFF
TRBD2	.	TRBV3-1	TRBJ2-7	TGTGCCAGCAGCCAAGAGCCCATGGGACTAGCAGCGGGCGAGCAGTACTTC	CASSQEPMGLAAGEQYF
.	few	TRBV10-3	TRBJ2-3	TGTGCCATCAGTGAAGGGGGGGCGACAGATACGCAGTATTTT	CAISEGGATDTQYF
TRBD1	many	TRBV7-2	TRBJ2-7	TGTGCCAGCAGCTTCCACAGGGGTCCCTACGAGCAGTACTTC	CASSFHRGPYEQYF
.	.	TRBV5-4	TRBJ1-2	TGTGCCAGCAGCTTGTCAAGGAATGGCTACACCTTC	CASSLSRNGYTF
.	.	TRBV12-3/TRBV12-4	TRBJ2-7	TGTGCCAGCAGTTTAGCGTTTGGATCCGAGCAGTACTTC	CASSLAFGSEQYF
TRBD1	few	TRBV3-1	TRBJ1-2	TGTGCCAGCAGCCAAGTGACAGGGGGCCTTGGCTACACCTTC	CASSQVTGGLGYTF
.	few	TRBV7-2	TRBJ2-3	TGTGCCAGCAGCTTAGTCGGCTATGGGGCAGATACGCAGTATTTT	CASSLVGYGADTQYF
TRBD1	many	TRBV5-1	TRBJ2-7	TGCGCCAGCAGCCCGGACAGGCCCTACGAGCAGTACTTC	CASSPDRPYEQYF
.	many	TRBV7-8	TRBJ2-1	TGTGCCAGCAGCTCTCCCCTTGGTTCCTACAATGAGCAGTTCTTC	CASSSPLGSYNEQFF
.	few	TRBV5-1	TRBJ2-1	TGCGCCAGCGCTTCAAGTCCCAGCCAGAACAATGAGCAGTTCTTC	CASASSPSQNNEQFF
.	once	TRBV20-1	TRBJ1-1	TGCAGTGCACCTAAGACACCGGGGAGTGCGAACACTGAAGCTTTCTTT	CSAPKTPGSANTEAFF
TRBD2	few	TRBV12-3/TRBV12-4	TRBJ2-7	TGTGCCAGCGGCCCTTCCCTCGGGAGGGAGCAGTACTTC	CASGPSLGREQYF
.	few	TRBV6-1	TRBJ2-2	TGTGCCAGCAGTGTAGTAAACACCGGGGAGCTGTTTTTT	CASSVVNTGELFF
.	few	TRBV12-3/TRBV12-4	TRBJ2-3	TGTGCCAGCAGTTTTAGTGGGCAGGGAACAGATACGCAGTATTTT	CASSFSGQGTDTQYF
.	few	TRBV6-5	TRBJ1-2	TGTGCCAGCAGTTGGGCAGGGAATAACTATGGCTACACCTTC	CASSWAGNNYGYTF
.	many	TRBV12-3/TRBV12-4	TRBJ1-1	TGTGCCAGCAGTTTAGGAGGGTATGAAGCTTTCTTT	CASSLGGYEAFF
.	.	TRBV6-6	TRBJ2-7	TGTGCCAGCAGTTACGGATCAGGTAATGACTACGAGCAGTACTTC	CASSYGSGNDYEQYF
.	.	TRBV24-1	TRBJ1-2	TGTGCCACCAGTCTCGCCTCGGACTATGGCTACACCTTC	CATSLASDYGYTF
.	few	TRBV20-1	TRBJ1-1	TGCAGTGCCCGGCGTGGAGGGGAAGCGGAAGCTTTCTTT	CSARRGGEAEAFF
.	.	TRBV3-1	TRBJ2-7	TGTGCCAGCAGCCACTCGGCGGGACCCTACGAGCAGTACTTC	CASSHSAGPYEQYF
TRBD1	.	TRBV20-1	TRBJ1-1	TGCAGTGCTAGGGACAGGGAAAAATACACTGAAGCTTTCTTT	CSARDREKYTEAFF
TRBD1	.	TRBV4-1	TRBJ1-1	TGCGCCAGCAGCCAAGAAGGTCGGACAGGGGGGAGTAAGAACACTGAAGCTTTCTTT	CASSQEGRTGGSKNTEAFF
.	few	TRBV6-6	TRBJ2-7	TGTGCCAGCAGTGGACCGTACAGGGCGAGGGACGAGCAGTACTTC	CASSGPYRARDEQYF
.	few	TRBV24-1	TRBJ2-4	TGTGCCACCAGTGATTCCGTTTCGAGGTACTTC	CATSDSVSRYF
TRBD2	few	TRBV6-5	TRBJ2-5	TGTGCCAGCTGGGAAGCGGGAGGGTCTCAAGAGACCCAGTACTTC	CASWEAGGSQETQYF
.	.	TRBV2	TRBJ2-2	TGTGCCAGCAGTGATGGGCAGGCCAACACCGGGGAGCTGTTTTTT	CASSDGQANTGELFF
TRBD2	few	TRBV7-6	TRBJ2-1	TGTGCCAGCAGCTCTCGGACTAGATCCAATGAGCAGTTCTTC	CASSSRTRSNEQFF
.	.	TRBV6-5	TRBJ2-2	TGTGCCAGCAGTTACGGTTCGTTCGCGAACACCGGGGAGCTGTTTTTT	CASSYGSFANTGELFF
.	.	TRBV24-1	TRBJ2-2	TGTGCCACCAGTGGCATCGGGGGACGCCTGGGCACCGGGGAGCTGTTTTTT	CATSGIGGRLGTGELFF
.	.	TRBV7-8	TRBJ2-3	TGTGCCAGCAGCGCATCTAGACAGGGCACAGATACGCAGTATTTT	CASSASRQGTDTQYF
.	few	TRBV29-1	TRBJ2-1	TGCAGCGTTGACCCACAGGGCCGCCTAGACAATGAGCAGTTCTTC	CSVDPQGRLDNEQFF
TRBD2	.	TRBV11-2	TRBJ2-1	TGTGCCAGCAGCTACCCTGGGACTAGCCAGGATGAGCAGTTCTTC	CASSYPGTSQDEQFF
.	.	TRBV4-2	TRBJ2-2	TGTGCCAGCAGCCAAGATTTAAATCTAGGAGGGAGACACACCGGGGAGCTGTTTTTT	CASSQDLNLGGRHTGELFF
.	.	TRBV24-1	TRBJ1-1	TGTGCCACCAGTGCTCCCGGGGTGGACACTGAAGCTTTCTTT	CATSAPGVDTEAFF
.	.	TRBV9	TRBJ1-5	TGTGCCAGCAGCGTAGGAAACGACAGATTAAATCAGCCCCAGCATTTT	CASSVGNDRLNQPQHF
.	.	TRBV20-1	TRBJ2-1	TGCAGTGCTAGCCCCAGGTACAATGAGCAGTTCTTC	CSASPRYNEQFF
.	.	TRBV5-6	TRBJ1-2	TGTGCCAGCAGCGTGGACGTCGGCGGCTACACCTTC	CASSVDVGGYTF
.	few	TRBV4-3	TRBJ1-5	TGCGCCAGCAGCCAAGATCCGGTGGATCAGCCCCAGCATTTT	CASSQDPVDQPQHF
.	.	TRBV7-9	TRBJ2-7	TGTGCCAGCAGCCCCACCCCCGGACAGACGCGGGAGCAGTACTTC	CASSPTPGQTREQYF
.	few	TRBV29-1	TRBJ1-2	TGCAGCGTTGAAGAGGACCCCCACACCTTC	CSVEEDPHTF
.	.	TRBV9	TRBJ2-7	TGTGCCAGCAGCACCCGCCTGACTAGTTCCGAGCAGTACTTC	CASSTRLTSSEQYF
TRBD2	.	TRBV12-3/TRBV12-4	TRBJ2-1	TGTGCCAGCAGACCTAGCGGGCGCGGCAATGAGCAGTTCTTC	CASRPSGRGNEQFF
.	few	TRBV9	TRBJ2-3	TGTGCCAGCAGCGCCGTTTCAGATACGCAGTATTTT	CASSAVSDTQYF
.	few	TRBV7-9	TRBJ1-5	TGTGCCAGCAGCTCAGGTCCAGATCAGCCCCAGCATTTT	CASSSGPDQPQHF
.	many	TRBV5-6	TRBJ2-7	TGTGCCAGCAGCCCGGGACGAAGCTCCTACGAGCAGTACTTC	CASSPGRSSYEQYF